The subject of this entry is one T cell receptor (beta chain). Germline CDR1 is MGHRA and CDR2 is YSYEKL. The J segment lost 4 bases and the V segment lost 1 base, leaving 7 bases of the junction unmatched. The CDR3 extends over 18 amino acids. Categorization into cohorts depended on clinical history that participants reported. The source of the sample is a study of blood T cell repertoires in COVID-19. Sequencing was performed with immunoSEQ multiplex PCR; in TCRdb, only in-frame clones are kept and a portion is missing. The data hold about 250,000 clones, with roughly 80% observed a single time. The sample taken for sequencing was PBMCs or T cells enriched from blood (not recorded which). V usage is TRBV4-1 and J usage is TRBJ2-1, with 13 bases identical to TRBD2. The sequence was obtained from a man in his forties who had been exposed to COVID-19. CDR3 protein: CASSQVSRTSGGYNEQFF. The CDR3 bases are TGCGCCAGCAGCCAAGTTAGTCGGACTAGCGGGGGATACAATGAGCAGTTCTTC.